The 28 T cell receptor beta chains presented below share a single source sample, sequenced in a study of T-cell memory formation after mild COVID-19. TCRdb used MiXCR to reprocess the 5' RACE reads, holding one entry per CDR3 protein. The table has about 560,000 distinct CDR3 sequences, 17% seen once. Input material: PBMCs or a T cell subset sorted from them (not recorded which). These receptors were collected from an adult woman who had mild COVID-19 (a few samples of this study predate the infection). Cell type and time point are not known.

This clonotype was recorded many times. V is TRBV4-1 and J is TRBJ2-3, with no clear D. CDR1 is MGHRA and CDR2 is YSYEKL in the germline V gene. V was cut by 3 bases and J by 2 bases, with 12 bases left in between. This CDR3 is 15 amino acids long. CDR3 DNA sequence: TGCGCCAGCAGCCATACTACCCTCCTCACAGATACGCAGTATTTT. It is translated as CASSHTTLLTDTQYF.

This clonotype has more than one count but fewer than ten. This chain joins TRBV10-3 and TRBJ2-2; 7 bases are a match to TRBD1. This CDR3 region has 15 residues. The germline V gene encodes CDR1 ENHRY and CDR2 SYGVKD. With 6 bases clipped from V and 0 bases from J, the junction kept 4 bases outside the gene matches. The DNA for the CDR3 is TGTGCCATCAGGAGACAGGGCTCGAACACCGGGGAGCTGTTTTTT. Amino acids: CAIRRQGSNTGELFF.

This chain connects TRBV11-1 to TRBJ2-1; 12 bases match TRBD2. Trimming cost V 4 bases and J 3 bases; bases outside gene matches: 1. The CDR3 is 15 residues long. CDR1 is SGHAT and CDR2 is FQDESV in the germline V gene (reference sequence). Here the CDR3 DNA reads TGTGCCAGCAGCTGGACTAGCGGGAACTACAATGAGCAGTTCTTC. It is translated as CASSWTSGNYNEQFF.

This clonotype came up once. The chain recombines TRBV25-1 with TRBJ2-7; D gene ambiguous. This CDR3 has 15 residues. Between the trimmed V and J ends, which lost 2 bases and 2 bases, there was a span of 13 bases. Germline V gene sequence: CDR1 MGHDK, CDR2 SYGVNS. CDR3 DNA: TGTGCCAGCAGTGAAATTCGGGCCACCCCCTACGAGCAGTACTTC. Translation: CASSEIRATPYEQYF.

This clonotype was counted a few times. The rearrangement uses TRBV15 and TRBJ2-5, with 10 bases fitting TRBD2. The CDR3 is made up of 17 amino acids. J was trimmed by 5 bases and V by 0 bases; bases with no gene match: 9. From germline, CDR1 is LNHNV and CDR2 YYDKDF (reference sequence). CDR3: CATSRDFIVAGGETQYF. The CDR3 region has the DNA TGTGCCACCAGCAGAGATTTTATTGTAGCGGGAGGCGAGACCCAGTACTTC.

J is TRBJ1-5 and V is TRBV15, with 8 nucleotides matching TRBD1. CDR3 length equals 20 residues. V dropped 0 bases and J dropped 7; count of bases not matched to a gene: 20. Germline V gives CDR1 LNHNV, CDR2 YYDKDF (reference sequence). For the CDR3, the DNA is TGTGCCACCAGCAGAGATCGACCCCTGGACAGGGTCTTCCTTCGGCAGCCCCAGCATTTT. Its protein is CATSRDRPLDRVFLRQPQHF.

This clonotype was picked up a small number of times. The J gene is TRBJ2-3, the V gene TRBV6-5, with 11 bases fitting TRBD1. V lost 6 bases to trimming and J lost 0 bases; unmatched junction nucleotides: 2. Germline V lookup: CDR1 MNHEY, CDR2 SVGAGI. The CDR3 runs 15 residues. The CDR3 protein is CASRDRGRSTDTQYF. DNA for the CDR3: TGTGCCAGCAGGGACAGGGGGCGAAGCACAGATACGCAGTATTTT.

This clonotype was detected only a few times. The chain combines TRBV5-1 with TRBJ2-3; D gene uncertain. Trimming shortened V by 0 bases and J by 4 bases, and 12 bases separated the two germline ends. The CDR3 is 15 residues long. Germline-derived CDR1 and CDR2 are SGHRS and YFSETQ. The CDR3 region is CASSLEGGKADTQYF. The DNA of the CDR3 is TGCGCCAGCAGCTTGGAGGGCGGTAAAGCAGATACGCAGTATTTT.

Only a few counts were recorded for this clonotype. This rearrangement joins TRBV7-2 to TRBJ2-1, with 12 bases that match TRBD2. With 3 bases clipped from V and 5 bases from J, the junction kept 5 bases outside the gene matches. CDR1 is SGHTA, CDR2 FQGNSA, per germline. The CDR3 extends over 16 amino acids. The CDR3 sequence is CASSLGLAGGDNEQFF. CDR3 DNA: TGTGCCAGCAGCTTGGGGCTAGCGGGGGGGGACAATGAGCAGTTCTTC.

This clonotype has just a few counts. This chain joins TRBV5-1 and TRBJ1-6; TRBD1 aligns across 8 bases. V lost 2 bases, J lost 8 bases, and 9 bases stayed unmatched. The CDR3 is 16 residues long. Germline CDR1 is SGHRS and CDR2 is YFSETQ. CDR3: CASSFGQGGIDSPLHF. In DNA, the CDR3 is TGCGCCAGCAGCTTCGGACAGGGAGGCATCGATTCACCCCTCCACTTT.

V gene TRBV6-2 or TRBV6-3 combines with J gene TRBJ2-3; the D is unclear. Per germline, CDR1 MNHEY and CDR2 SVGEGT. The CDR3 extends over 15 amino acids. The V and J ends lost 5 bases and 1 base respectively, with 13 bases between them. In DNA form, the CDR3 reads TGTGCCAGCAGTCCCCAGCAGCTCGGCACAGATACGCAGTATTTT. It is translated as CASSPQQLGTDTQYF.

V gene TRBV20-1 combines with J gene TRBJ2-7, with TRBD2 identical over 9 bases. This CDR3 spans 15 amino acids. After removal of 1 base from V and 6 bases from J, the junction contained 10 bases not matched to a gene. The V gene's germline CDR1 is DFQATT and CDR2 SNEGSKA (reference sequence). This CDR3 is CSARVSGGLRGEQYF. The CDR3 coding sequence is TGCAGTGCTAGAGTTAGCGGGGGCCTCAGGGGCGAGCAGTACTTC.

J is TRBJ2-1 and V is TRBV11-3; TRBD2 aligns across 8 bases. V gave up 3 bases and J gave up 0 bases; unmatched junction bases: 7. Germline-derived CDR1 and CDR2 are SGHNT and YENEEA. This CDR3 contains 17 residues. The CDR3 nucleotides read TGTGCCAGCAGCTTGGACCGGGGGGGGAGCTCCTACAATGAGCAGTTCTTC. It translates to CASSLDRGGSSYNEQFF.

The chain's CDR3 is CASGPAGGRDTQYF. CDR3 sequence (DNA): TGCGCCAGCGGACCAGCGGGGGGAAGAGATACGCAGTATTTT. The genes are TRBV5-1 and TRBJ2-3; 9 bases fit TRBD2. CDR3 length: 14 amino acids. After removal of 7 bases from V and 5 bases from J, the junction contained 8 bases not matched to a gene. Germline loops: CDR1 SGHRS, CDR2 YFSETQ.

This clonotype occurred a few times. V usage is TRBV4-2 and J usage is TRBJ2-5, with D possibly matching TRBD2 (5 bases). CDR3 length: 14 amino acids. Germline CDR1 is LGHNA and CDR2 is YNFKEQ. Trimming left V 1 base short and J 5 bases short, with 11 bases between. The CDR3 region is CASSQGPTGETQYF. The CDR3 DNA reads TGTGCCAGCAGCCAAGGGCCCACGGGGGAGACCCAGTACTTC.

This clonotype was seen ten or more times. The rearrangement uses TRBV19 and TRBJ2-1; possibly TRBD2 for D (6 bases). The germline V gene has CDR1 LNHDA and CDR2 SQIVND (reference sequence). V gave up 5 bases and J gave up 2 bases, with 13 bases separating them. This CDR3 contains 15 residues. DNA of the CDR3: TGTGCCAGTAGTTCGCCCGGGGGTGCCTACAATGAGCAGTTCTTC. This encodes CASSSPGGAYNEQFF. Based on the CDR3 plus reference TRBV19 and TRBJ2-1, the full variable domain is DGGITQSPKYLFRKEGQNVTLSCEQNLNHDAMYWYRQDPGQGLRLIYYSQIVNDFQKGDIAEGYSVSREKKESFPLTVTSAQKNPTAFYLCASSSPGGAYNEQFFGPGTRLTVL.

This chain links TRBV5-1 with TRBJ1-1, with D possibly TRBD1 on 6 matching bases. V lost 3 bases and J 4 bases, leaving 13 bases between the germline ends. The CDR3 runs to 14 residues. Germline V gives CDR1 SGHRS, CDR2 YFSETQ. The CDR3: CASSSTGSVTEAFF. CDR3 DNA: TGCGCCAGCAGCTCGACAGGATCGGTCACTGAAGCTTTCTTT.

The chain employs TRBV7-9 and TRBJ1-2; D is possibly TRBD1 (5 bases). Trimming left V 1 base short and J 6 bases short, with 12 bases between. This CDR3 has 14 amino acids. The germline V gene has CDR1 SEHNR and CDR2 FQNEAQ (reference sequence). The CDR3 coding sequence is TGTGCCAGCAGCTTAGGGCAGGGTGTTGATGGCTACACCTTC. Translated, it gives CASSLGQGVDGYTF.

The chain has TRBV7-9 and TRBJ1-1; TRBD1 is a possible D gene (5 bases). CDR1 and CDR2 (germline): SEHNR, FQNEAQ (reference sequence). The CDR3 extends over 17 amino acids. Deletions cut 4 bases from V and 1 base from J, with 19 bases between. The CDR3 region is CASSSTGSGSRNTEAFF. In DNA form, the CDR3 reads TGTGCCAGCAGCTCCACAGGTTCCGGTTCTCGGAACACTGAAGCTTTCTTT.

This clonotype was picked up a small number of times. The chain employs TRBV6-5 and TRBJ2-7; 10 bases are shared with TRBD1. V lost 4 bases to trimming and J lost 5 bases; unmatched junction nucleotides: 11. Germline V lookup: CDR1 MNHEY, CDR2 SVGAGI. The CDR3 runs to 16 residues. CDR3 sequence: CASSLKRGQGSHEQYF. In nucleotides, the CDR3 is TGTGCCAGCAGTTTAAAAAGGGGACAGGGGTCCCACGAGCAGTACTTC.

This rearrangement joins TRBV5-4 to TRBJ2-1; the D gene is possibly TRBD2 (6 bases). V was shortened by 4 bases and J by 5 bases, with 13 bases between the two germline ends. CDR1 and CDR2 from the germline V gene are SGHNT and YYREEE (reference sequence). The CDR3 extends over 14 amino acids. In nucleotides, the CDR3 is TGTGCCAGCAGCCGTAGTAGCGGAGACAATGAGCAGTTCTTC. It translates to CASSRSSGDNEQFF.

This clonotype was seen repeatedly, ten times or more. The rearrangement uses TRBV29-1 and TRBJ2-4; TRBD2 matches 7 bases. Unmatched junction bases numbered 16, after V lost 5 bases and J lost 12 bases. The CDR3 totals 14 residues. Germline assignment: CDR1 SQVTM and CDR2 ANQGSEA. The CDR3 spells CSVLASGAPVTQYF. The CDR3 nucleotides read TGCAGCGTTCTTGCTAGCGGAGCCCCCGTTACTCAGTACTTC.

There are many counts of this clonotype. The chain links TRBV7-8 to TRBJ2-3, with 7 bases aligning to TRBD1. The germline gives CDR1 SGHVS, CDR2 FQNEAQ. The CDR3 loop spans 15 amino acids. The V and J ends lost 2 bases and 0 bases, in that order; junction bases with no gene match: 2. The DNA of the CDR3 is TGTGCCAGCAGCTTAAGGGACAGTAGCACAGATACGCAGTATTTT. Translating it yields CASSLRDSSTDTQYF. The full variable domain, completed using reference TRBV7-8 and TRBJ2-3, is GAGVSQSPRYKVAKRGQDVALRCDPISGHVSLFWYQQALGQGPEFLTYFQNEAQLDKSGLPSDRFFAERPEGSVSTLKIQRTQQEDSAVYLCASSLRDSSTDTQYFGPGTRLTVL.

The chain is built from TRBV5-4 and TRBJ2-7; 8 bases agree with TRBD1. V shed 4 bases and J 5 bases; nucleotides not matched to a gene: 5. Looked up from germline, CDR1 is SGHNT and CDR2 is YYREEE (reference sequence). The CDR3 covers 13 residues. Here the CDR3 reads CASSPDRVDEQYF. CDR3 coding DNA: TGTGCCAGCAGCCCGGACAGGGTGGACGAGCAGTACTTC.

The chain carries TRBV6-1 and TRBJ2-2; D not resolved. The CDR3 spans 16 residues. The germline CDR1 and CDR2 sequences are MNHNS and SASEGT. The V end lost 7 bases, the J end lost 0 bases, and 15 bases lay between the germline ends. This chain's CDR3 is CASKSPAKPNTGELFF. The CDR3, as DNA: TGTGCCAGCAAAAGCCCCGCGAAACCGAACACCGGGGAGCTGTTTTTT.

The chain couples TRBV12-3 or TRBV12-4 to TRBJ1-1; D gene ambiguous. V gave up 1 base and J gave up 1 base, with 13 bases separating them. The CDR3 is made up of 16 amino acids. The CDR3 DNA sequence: TGTGCCAGCAGTTTAGGTCAGTACAGCCCGAACACTGAAGCTTTCTTT. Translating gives CASSLGQYSPNTEAFF.

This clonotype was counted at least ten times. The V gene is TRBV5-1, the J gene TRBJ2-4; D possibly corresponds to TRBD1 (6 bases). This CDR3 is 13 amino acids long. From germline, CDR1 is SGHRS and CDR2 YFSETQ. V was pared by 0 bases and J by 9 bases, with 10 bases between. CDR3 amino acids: CASSLEGDAIQYF. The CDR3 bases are TGCGCCAGCAGCTTGGAGGGGGATGCCATTCAGTACTTC.

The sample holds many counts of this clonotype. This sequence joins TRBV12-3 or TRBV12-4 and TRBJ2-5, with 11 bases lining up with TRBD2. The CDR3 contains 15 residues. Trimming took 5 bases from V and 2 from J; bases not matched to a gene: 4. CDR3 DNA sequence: TGTGCCAGCAGTCCCCGGACTAGCGGGCAAGAGACCCAGTACTTC. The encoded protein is CASSPRTSGQETQYF.